This T cell receptor beta chain was profiled in a study of blood T cells in healthy people across ages (dated by TCRdb to the mid-2010s). Background for the entire study: In model experiments, template switching captured about one uniquely barcoded TCR beta cDNA molecule for every two T cells. The study measured age-related changes in TCR beta repertoire diversity using deep sequencing normalized with unique cDNA molecular identifiers. The donors were split into four age groups: young (average 16 years), middle-aged (around 37), aged (approximately 60) and long-lived (under 90). Donors of different ages were randomly distributed across sequencing lanes to avoid experimental bias. Two additional independent replicas of 1 million unique cDNA reads from the same blood draw were analyzed for two donors (one aged 18 to 30 and one aged 80 or older). Paper-wide results and their limitations: Observed TCR beta diversity per million T cells fell roughly linearly with age, and a significant reduction was already apparent by age roughly 40. The long-lived group showed more naive CD4+ T cells, fewer expanded clones and increased TCR diversity than the aged group, suggesting age selection. Estimates of total diversity based on one million sequenced T cells were considered lower bounds and underestimates. Since profiling was done on bulk unsorted PBMCs, naive and antigen-experienced compartments could not be conclusively compared. The CMV infection status of donors was not known, potentially confounding age-related changes in expanded clonotypes. A strong correlation was found between observed TCR beta diversity and the percentage of naive T cells measured by flow cytometry.

The library was prepared using 5' RACE. The data were produced on an Illumina HiSeq 2500. A second roughly 6 to 12 cycle PCR used a sample-barcoded 5' primer and a J-beta primer mix. A template-switch 5' adaptor carrying 12 random nucleotides introduced a unique molecular identifier onto each TCR beta cDNA molecule. Each sample yielded at least 3 million CDR3-containing paired-end reads. All of the RNA was converted into first-strand cDNA using the Mint cDNA synthesis kit, with a TRBC-specific oligonucleotide serving as the primer. Following uracil-DNA glycosylase treatment, a first 18-cycle PCR with universal primers M1SS and BC2_uni_R was performed on all cDNA. The source study handled its data this way. Each sample was normalized by randomly selecting 1 million high-quality reads, each carrying a distinct molecular identifier. Reads with shared molecular identifiers were discarded instead of being binned into consensus sequences. MiTCR, with a Q25 quality threshold and the strictest error-elimination algorithm, was used for CDR3 identification, clonotype clustering and error correction. Lower-bound total TCR beta diversity was estimated with a nonparametric unseen species model using Euler transformation. Using fastp trimming at Q25 and MiXCR clonotype assembly, TCRdb reanalyzed the public sequencing data and kept in-frame beta chains. Rows are unified per CDR3 protein, each entry keeping the most common DNA and genes. The V and J calls follow TCRdb's processing rather than the paper's. The sample data list around 1,000,000 distinct CDR3 sequences, and about two fifths of these were observed just once. The ten biggest clones cover about an eighth of the sample.

CDR1 and CDR2 (LGHNA, YNFKEQ) derive from the germline V gene. V drops 4 bases and J drops 2 bases, leaving 11 bases in between. From its cysteine to its phenylalanine, the CDR3 spans 14 amino acids. The CDR3 DNA has 42 bases and is translated from base 1. With regard to this clonotype: This receptor's antigen is unknown. No base qualities exist here, and no much larger clone lies one base off it.

Donors were 35 to 40 systemically healthy Caucasian individuals from Russia aged roughly 6 to 90 years. Each donor gave ten milliliters of peripheral blood, collected into EDTA-treated Vacutainer tubes. Ficoll-Paque density-gradient centrifugation was used to isolate PBMCs, with at least 7 million per sample. Total RNA was extracted from PBMCs with Trizol reagent, with at least 6 micrograms obtained per sample. For every donor, flow cytometry on a PBMC aliquot measured the percentage of naive CD45RAhigh/CD27high T cells. The sequencing sample was made of blood. This receptor was taken from a man aged 18 to 30 in good health. The V and J genes are TRBV4-2 and TRBJ1-2; TRBD1 could be the D gene, as 5 bases match. The sequenced DNA: TGTGCCAGCAGCCCCGAGGGGTTAAACTATGGCTACACCTTC. It codes for CASSPEGLNYGYTF.